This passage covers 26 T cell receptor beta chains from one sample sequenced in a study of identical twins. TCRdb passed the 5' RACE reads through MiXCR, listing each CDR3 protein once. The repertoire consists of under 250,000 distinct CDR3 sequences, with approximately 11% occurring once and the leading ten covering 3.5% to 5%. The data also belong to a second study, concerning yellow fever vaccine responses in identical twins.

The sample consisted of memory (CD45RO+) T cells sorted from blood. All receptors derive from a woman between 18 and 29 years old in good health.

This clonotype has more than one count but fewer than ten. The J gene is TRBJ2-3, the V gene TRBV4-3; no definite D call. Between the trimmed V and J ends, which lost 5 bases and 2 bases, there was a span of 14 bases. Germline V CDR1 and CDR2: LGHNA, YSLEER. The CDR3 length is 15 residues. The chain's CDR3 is CASSVGRRDTDTQYF. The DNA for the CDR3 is TGCGCCAGCAGCGTAGGTCGCCGTGACACAGATACGCAGTATTTT.

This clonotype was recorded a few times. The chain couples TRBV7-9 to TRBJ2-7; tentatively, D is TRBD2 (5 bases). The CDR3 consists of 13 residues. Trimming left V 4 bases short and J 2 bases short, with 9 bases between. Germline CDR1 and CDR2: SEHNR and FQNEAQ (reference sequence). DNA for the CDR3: TGTGCCAGCAGCTCTGCGGGCCCCTACGAGCAGTACTTC. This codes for CASSSAGPYEQYF.

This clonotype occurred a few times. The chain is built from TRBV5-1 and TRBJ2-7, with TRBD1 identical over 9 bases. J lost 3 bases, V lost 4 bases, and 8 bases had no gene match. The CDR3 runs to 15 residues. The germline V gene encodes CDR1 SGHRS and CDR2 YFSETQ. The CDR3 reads CASSAGTGSIYEQYF. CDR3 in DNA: TGCGCCAGCAGCGCCGGGACAGGGTCTATCTACGAGCAGTACTTC.

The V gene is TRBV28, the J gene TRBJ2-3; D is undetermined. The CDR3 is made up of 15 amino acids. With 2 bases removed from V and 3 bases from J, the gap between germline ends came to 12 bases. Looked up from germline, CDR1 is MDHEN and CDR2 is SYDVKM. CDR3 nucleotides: TGTGCCAGCAGTTTACCCGGAACTGGGACAGATACGCAGTATTTT. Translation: CASSLPGTGTDTQYF.

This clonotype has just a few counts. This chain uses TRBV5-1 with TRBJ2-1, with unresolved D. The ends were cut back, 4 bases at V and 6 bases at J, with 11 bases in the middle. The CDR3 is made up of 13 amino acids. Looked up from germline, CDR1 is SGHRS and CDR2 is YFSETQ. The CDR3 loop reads CASSARPGNEQFF. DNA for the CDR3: TGCGCCAGCAGCGCCCGCCCGGGCAATGAGCAGTTCTTC.

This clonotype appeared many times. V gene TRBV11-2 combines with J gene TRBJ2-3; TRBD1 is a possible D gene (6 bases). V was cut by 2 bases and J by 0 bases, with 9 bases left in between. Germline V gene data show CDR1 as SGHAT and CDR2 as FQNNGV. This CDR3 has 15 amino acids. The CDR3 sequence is CASSLRGSSTDTQYF. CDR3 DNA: TGTGCCAGCAGCTTAAGGGGGTCTAGCACAGATACGCAGTATTTT.

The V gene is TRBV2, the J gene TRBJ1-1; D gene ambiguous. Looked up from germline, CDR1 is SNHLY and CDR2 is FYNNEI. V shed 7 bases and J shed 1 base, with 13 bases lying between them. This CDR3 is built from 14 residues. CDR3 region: CASTGFQWNTEAFF. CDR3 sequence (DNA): TGTGCCAGCACGGGGTTCCAGTGGAACACTGAAGCTTTCTTT.

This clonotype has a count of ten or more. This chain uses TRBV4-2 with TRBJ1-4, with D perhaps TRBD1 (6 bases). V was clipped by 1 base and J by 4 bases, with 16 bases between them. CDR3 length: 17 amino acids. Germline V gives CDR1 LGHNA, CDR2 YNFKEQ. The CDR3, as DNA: TGTGCCAGCAGCCAAGGCCCCCTAGGAGGGGGTAATGAAAAACTGTTTTTT. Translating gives CASSQGPLGGGNEKLFF.

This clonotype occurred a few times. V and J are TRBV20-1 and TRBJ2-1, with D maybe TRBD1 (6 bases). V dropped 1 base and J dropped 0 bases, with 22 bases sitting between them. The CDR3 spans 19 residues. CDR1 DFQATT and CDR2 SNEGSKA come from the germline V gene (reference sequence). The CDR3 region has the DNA TGCAGTGCTAGAGTCAGGGGACGGGTTGGCGGGCGCTCCTACAATGAGCAGTTCTTC. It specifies CSARVRGRVGGRSYNEQFF.

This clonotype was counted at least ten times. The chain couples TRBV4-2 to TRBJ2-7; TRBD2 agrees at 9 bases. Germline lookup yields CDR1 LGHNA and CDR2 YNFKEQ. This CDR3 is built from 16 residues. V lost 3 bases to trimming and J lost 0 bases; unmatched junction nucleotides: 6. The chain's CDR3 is CASSQEPSGDSYEQYF. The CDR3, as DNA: TGTGCCAGCAGCCAGGAACCTAGCGGGGACTCCTACGAGCAGTACTTC.

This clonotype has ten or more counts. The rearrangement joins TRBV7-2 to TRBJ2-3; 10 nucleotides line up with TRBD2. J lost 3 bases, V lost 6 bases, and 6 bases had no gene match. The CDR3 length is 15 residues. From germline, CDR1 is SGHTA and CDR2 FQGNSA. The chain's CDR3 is CASSPGLAATDTQYF. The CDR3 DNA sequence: TGTGCCAGCAGTCCTGGACTAGCGGCAACAGATACGCAGTATTTT. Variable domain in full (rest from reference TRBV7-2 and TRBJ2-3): GAGVSQSPSNKVTEKGKDVELRCDPISGHTALYWYRQSLGQGLEFLIYFQGNSAPDKSGLPSDRFSAERTGGSVSTLTIQRTQQEDSAVYLCASSPGLAATDTQYFGPGTRLTVL.

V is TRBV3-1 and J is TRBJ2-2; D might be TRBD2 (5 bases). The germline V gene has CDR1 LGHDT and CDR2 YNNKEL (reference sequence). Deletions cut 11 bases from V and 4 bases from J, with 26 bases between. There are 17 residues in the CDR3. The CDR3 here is CASTQDSRRLVTGELFF. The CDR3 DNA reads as TGTGCCTCCACCCAAGATTCCCGGAGGCTGGTCACCGGGGAGCTGTTTTTT.

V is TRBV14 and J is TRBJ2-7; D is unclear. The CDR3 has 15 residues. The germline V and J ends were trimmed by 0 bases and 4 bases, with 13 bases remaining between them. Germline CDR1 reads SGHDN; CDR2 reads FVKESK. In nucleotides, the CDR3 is TGTGCCAGCAGCCAAGACAGTGGTGTCCTTTACGAGCAGTACTTC. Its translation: CASSQDSGVLYEQYF.

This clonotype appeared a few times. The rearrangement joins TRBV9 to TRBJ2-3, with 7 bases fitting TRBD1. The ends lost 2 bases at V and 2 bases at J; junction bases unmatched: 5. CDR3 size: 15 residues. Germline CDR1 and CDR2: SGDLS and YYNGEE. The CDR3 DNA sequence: TGTGCCAGCAGCGTTACAGGGGTGAACACAGATACGCAGTATTTT. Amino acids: CASSVTGVNTDTQYF. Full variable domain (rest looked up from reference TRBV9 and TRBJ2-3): DSGVTQTPKHLITATGQRVTLRCSPRSGDLSVYWYQQSLDQGLQFLIQYYNGEERAKGNILERFSAQQFPDLHSELNLSSLELGDSALYFCASSVTGVNTDTQYFGPGTRLTVL.

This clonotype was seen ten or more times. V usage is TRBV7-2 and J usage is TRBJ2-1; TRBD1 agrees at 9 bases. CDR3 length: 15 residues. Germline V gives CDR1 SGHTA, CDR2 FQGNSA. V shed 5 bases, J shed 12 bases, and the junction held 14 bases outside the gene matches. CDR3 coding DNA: TGTGCCAGCAGCAGCCCGGGACAGGGAAAGTTGGCGCAGTTCTTC. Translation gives CASSSPGQGKLAQFF.

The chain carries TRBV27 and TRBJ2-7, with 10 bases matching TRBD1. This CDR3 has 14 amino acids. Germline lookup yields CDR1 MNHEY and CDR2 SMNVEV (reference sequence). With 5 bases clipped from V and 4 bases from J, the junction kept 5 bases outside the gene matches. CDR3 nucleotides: TGTGCCAGCAGTCCGGGACAGGGGTGGTACGAGCAGTACTTC. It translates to CASSPGQGWYEQYF.

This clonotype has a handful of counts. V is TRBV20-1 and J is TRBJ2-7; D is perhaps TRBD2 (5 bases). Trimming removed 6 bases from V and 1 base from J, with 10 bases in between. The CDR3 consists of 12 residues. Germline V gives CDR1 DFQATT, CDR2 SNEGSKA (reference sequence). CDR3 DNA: TGCAGTGCCCCCGTAGCGTCCTACGAGCAGTACTTC. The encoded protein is CSAPVASYEQYF.

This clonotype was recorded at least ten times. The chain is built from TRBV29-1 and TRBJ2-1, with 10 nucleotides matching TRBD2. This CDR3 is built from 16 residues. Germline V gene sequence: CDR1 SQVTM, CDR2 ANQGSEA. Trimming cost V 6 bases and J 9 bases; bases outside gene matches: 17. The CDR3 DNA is TGCAGCGTCGACGGATGGGGTCTAGCGGGAGTTAGTGAGCAGTTCTTC. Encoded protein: CSVDGWGLAGVSEQFF.

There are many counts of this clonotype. The CDR3: CASTPDWGAAETQYF. CDR3 bases: TGTGCCAGCACTCCCGATTGGGGCGCAGCCGAGACCCAGTACTTC. The chain has TRBV12-3 or TRBV12-4 and TRBJ2-5; D is perhaps TRBD1 (5 bases). The V and J ends lost 7 bases and 5 bases respectively, with 20 bases between them. This CDR3 spans 15 amino acids.

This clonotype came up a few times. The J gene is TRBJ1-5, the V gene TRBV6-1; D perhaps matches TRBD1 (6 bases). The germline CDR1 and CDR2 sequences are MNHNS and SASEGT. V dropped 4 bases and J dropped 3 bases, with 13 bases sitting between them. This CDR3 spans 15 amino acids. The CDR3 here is CASSGEVGANQPQHF. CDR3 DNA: TGTGCCAGCAGTGGAGAAGTGGGGGCCAATCAGCCCCAGCATTTT.

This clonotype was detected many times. The CDR3 coding sequence is TGTGCCAGCAGCCGAGCCGCGCTTGGCTCCAAAAACATTCAGTACTTC. It is translated as CASSRAALGSKNIQYF. The V gene is TRBV4-2, the J gene TRBJ2-4; D gene uncertain. The CDR3 runs 16 residues. The V and J ends lost 4 bases and 2 bases respectively, with 15 bases between them. Germline CDR1 is LGHNA and CDR2 is YNFKEQ.

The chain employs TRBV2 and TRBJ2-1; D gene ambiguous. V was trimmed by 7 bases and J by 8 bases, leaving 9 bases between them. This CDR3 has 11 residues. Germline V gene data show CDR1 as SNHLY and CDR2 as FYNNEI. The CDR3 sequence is CASTLNDEQFF. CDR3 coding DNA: TGTGCCAGCACTCTCAATGATGAGCAGTTCTTC.

For the CDR3, the DNA is TGCGCCAGCAGCTTGGTTTCCCCCGAGGGGCAGTTCTTC. It codes for CASSLVSPEGQFF. This chain uses TRBV5-1 with TRBJ2-1; tentative D call: TRBD2 (5 bases). The V end lost 0 bases, the J end lost 12 bases, and 13 bases lay between the germline ends. Germline CDR1 reads SGHRS; CDR2 reads YFSETQ. CDR3 length: 13 residues.

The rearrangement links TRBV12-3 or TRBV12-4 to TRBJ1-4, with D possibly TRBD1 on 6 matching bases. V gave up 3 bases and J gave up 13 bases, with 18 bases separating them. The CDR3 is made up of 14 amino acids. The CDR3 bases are TGTGCCAGCAGTTTGACGCCTATTAGGGGGGGACTGTTTTTT. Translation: CASSLTPIRGGLFF.

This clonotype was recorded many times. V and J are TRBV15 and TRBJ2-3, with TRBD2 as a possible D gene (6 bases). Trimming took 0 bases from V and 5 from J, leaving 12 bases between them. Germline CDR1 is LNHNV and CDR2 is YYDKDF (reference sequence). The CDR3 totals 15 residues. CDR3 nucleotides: TGTGCCACCAGCAGAGATGGAGGGTTGGAAGATACGCAGTATTTT. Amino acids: CATSRDGGLEDTQYF.

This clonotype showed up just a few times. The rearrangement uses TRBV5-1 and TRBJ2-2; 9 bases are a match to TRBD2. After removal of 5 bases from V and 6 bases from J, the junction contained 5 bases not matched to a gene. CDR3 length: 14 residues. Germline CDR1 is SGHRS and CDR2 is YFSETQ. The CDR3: CASRPGTSSGELFF. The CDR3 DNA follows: TGCGCCAGCAGACCCGGGACTAGCTCCGGGGAGCTGTTTTTT.